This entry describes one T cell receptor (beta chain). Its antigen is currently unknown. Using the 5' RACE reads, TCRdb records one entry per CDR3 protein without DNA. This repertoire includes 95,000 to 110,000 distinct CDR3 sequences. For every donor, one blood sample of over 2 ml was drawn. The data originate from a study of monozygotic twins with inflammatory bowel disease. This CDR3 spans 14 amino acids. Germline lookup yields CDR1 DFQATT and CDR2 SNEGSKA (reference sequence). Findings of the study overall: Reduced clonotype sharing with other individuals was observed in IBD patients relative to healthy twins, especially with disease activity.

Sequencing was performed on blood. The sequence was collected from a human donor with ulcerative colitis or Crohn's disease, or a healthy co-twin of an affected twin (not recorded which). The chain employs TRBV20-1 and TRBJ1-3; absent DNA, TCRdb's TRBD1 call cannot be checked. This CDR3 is CSAREGGFGNTIYF.